This T cell receptor (beta chain) was sequenced in a study of blood T cell repertoires in COVID-19. The repertoire was sequenced with immunoSEQ multiplex PCR; TCRdb's copy has only in-frame clones and lacks some. There are more than 100,000 clones in the sample; 70% to 85% occur only once, and 0.86% lies in the top ten. The CDR3 spans 13 residues. The junction had 8 bases not matched to a gene; V was cut back by 4 bases and J by 7 bases. The germline V gene has CDR1 GTSNPN and CDR2 SVGIG (reference sequence). The chain is built from TRBV30 and TRBJ1-2; TRBD1 agrees at 8 bases. Sequencing was performed on peripheral blood. The receptor was derived from a human donor with acute or convalescent COVID-19. The donor label of this sample is uncertain. The CDR3 protein is CAWNTGGYRGYTF. The DNA for the CDR3 is TGTGCCTGGAATACAGGGGGTTATCGTGGCTACACCTTC. The full variable domain, completed using reference TRBV30 and TRBJ1-2, is SQTIHQWPATLVQPVGSPLSLECTVEGTSNPNLYWYRQAAGRGLQLLFYSVGIGQISSEVPQNLSASRPQDRQFILSSKKLLLSDSGFYLCAWNTGGYRGYTFGSGTRLTVV.